This T cell receptor beta chain was sequenced in a study of cytomegalovirus exposure and HLA in healthy donors (dated by TCRdb to 2015 to 2018). Regarding the research as a whole: In an earlier analysis of approximately 500 of the donors, around 290 Gb of sequence data and approximately 100 million unique TCR beta sequences from roughly 180 million T cells were reported. In a later analysis, previously published TCR beta repertoires from 670 or so donors were re-analyzed and high-resolution HLA genotyping was added so that TCR occurrence patterns could be studied. Both class I and class II loci were covered by HLA typing, at four-digit resolution. The number of donors typed differed by locus, with roughly 629-640 for A, B, C, DRB1 and DQB1, more than 500 for DQA1, nearly 610 for DPA1, and some 470 for DPB1. Donor age, sex, ethnicity and CMV serostatus were collected together with the repertoire data. An earlier analysis of some 600 of the donors applied high-throughput TCR beta sequencing to assess whether each TCR beta V gene segment acted as functional or pseudogenic. High-throughput TCR immunosequencing, statistical association of individual TCRs with disease status, and machine learning were combined to predict cytomegalovirus infection status. Among about 410 genotyped donors of the cohort, an average of around 250,000 unique TCR beta nucleotide sequences was sequenced per donor, of which 15% to 20% were non-productive. Every repertoire in the discovery cohort had been generated on one and the same sequencing platform. In addition to the first cohort of approximately 650 subjects, a separate validation cohort of over 90 different subjects was used. The later analysis used no new phenotypic data to find candidate immune exposures, relying instead on TCR beta sequences and their occurrence across donors. Roughly 320 gigabases of sequencing data and 75 million to 85 million unique TCR sequences made up an early release that covered several hundred HLA-typed donors. A later genetic analysis used genome-wide SNP genotypes for about three fifths of the 666 donors, treating that subset as a discovery cohort. About 5 DR-DQ haplotypes were handled as single units for association and clustering, since linkage in the cohort was strong. The aim of the study was to test whether cataloging public T cell receptors could identify signatures of past pathogen exposure. Of the approximately 400 genotyped donors, over 80% were placed in the genetic ancestry cluster associated with self-reported Caucasian donors. The study used immunosequencing to profile the T cell repertoires of approximately 640 subjects and linked those repertoires to cytomegalovirus serostatus.

CDR1 and CDR2 were assigned from the germline V gene (reference sequence) as WNHNN and SYGVQD. The CDR3 holds 16 amino acids from the cysteine to the phenylalanine. CDR3 DNA only is kept here, 48 bases in frame from base 1. The junction carries 12 bases between V and J, which are trimmed by 0 bases and 1 base respectively. The library came from the immunoSEQ multiplex PCR assay. For the multiplex PCR, a mixture combining 60 forward primers for TCR Vbeta segments and 13 reverse primers for TCR Jbeta segments was used. The CDR3 region of rearranged TCR beta genes was amplified from genomic DNA with a multiplex PCR assay. On the Illumina HiSeq System, the amplified TCR beta libraries were sequenced as 87-base-pair reads. The published analysis was carried out like this. A later analysis tallied around 82 million unique TCR beta chains across the approximately 670 repertoires, and about 12 million of those chains were shared by two or more donors. Raw reads were error-corrected and collapsed into unique sequences by a nearest-neighbor algorithm in which closely related sequences were merged to remove PCR and sequencing errors. V, D and J gene segments were assigned by aligning CDR3 sequences to IMGT reference sequences. For a sequence to be retained, at least a six-nucleotide match to both a V gene segment and a J gene segment was required. Rearrangements were classified as productive when the CDR3 lacked stop codons and remained in frame with V and J, and all other rearrangements were classified as non-productive. Following IMGT convention, CDR3 was defined as the stretch from the second conserved V-encoded cysteine to the conserved J-encoded phenylalanine. The earlier analysis of 450 to 750 of the donors excluded any sequence lacking an unambiguous match to a single V gene segment. An earlier analysis of a few hundred of the donors called V segments functional above 56.7% productive rearrangements and segregating when the between-donor standard deviation exceeded 5%. A statistical classification framework was developed to diagnose cytomegalovirus status using the catalog of TCR beta chain sequences. A later analysis assigned V and J genes by comparing TCR nucleotide sequences with IMGT/GENE-DB human TR gene sequences. Using the TCRdist pipeline, a later analysis assigned CDR3 sequences along with most-parsimonious VDJ recombination scenarios. A later analysis defined each TCR beta chain by its CDR3 amino acid sequence plus V-gene family, and excluded reads lacking a unique V-gene family. As a way to deal with suspected cross-contamination and a sequencing artifact, a later analysis dropped approximately 590 nucleotide sequences that were highly shared and had low generation probability. In a later analysis, a clonal expansion index for each public chain was calculated from normalized within-repertoire ranks of inferred template counts. A later analysis computed generation probabilities with a VDJ recombination model fitted to out-of-frame rearrangements, and checked the results against IGoR. A later analysis scored TCR-TCR, TCR-HLA and TCR-CMV co-occurrence with hypergeometric tests, applying a repertoire-size bias correction to TCR pairs. False discovery rates were estimated in a later analysis by permuting HLA or CMV assignments 20 times. In a later analysis, co-occurring TCRs were grouped using DBSCAN, and TCRdist sequence similarity was added for clustering within HLA-allele-positive subsets. Repertoires with fewer than 30,000 or more than 120,000 public chains, plus five repertoires with anomalous nucleotide sharing, were excluded from co-occurrence clustering. TCRdb provides this immuneACCESS table in a form limited to in-frame rearrangements. Some clones are lacking; in checked studies, under half of them reflect an unresolved V gene, and why the rest are absent is not known. Clone size and V and J calls were adopted from that table, with D and trimming inferred from the DNA. This sample holds 160,000 or so clones; roughly 80% were observed only once. Roughly 7.7% of the sample belongs to the ten largest clones.

Notes on this clone: This receptor's antigen is unknown. Qualities for individual bases were not recorded, and no much larger clone is one base off.

What the work shows at the level of the full study, not this receptor alone: V-gene and J-gene trimming of TCR beta chains was associated with a missense DCLRE1C variant in a later genetic analysis, and the association was replicated in an independent cohort. A further reported finding was that TCR beta sequences accurately predicted the HLA-A and HLA-B alleles for most subjects in the first cohort. In a later analysis, TCR association rates were found to vary across HLA loci, with the most associated TCRs seen for DRB1 alleles and the fewest for HLA-C alleles. This cohort had only TCR beta chains sequenced, and the lack of alpha or paired-chain data limited which features could be detected. Correlated functional status among segregating V segments might be attributable to linkage disequilibrium, but an unknown experimental factor could not be ruled out. The authors suggested that the approach could potentially be generalized to other disease states and immunological phenotypes. A group of highly shared sequence variants was considered likely to be a technical artifact of the sequencing pipeline. The earlier analysis of some 540 of the donors excluded 15 to 20 rarely observed V segments, including chromosome 9 orphons, because counts were too low. CMV serostatus was the only immune exposure information available for the cohort. Compared with the roughly 700-donor mean, donors in an Asian-associated ancestry cluster had fewer N-insertions in productive TCRs, according to a later genetic analysis. Three of the identified cytomegalovirus-associated TCR beta chains were confirmed in vitro to be specific for cytomegalovirus antigens. Because some donors lacked HLA typing at each locus, the association tests relied only on the typed subset. An earlier analysis of 587 of the donors showed that most TCR beta V segments appeared in productive rearrangements either about 87% or about 30% of the time, which broadly matched IMGT annotations. Cytomegalovirus status was reported to be diagnosed by the classifier with high specificity and sensitivity in both the original and validation cohorts. Assigning TCR associations to individual alleles was difficult when HLA alleles, especially DR and DQ, strongly co-occurred. The study listed 150 to 200 TCR beta chains as associated with cytomegalovirus. Most TCR sequences were seen in very few donors, while some public TCRs were found in many individuals. Because the 87-base-pair reads could not distinguish some IMGT-functional V segments, including TRBV6-2 and TRBV6-3, those segments were excluded. Roughly uniform sequencing depth across donors was assumed in presence/absence analyses, although this assumption may not hold. In a later analysis, HLA-associated TCR beta chains were found to be more clonally expanded and to have lower generation probabilities than equally common non-associated chains. A later analysis found that most CMV-associated TCR beta chains appeared HLA-restricted, with HLA associations seemingly driven largely by CMV exposure. According to a later analysis, parvovirus B19, influenza, CMV and Epstein-Barr virus appeared linked to several top co-occurrence clusters. In a later analysis, around 17,000 TCR beta sequences were associated with specific HLA alleles at a false discovery rate of 0.05.

In total, 630 or so healthy bone marrow donors made up the cohort. At the time of sampling, all cohort members were nominally healthy, though unrecorded immune exposures were likely present. The donor was CMV seropositive and was included in the group of some 290 seropositive cohort members. A peripheral blood sample was provided by each donor, and peripheral blood mononuclear cells were used for TCR beta sequencing. Genomic DNA extraction from the blood cell samples was performed with the Qiagen DNeasy Blood Extraction Kit. The sequenced sample consisted of PBMCs. The sequence derives from a young woman in good health and CMV-seropositive. The chain is assembled from TRBV10-1 and TRBJ1-2; the D segment could be TRBD1, given 5 matching bases. At the DNA level, the sequence is TGCGCCAGCAGTGAGTCTTGGAGGGGATATAACTATGGCTACACCTTC. This codes for CASSESWRGYNYGYTF.